The 30 T cell receptor beta chains reported below all come from one sample, sequenced in a study of blood T cell repertoires in COVID-19. Some clones are missing from TCRdb's copy, which holds only in-frame ones; the method was immunoSEQ multiplex PCR. The sample comprises over 40,000 clones, 65% to 90% of which are singletons, and less than 8% rests with the top ten. Sequencing was performed on peripheral blood. The receptor source for this set is a human donor in a cohort sampled during active COVID-19.

The chain couples TRBV6-5 to TRBJ2-3, with a possible D match to TRBD2 (6 bases). The germline CDR1 and CDR2 sequences are MNHEY and SVGAGI. CDR3 length: 14 residues. Between the trimmed V and J ends, which lost 5 bases and 4 bases, there was a span of 13 bases. The CDR3 DNA reads as TGTGCCAGCAGTCTGGGACTCGGGGCAGATACGCAGTATTTT. It is translated as CASSLGLGADTQYF.

The table lists this clone with a few counts. V is TRBV2 and J is TRBJ1-6; D perhaps matches TRBD1 (6 bases). V was pared by 10 bases and J by 5 bases, with 15 bases between. CDR1 and CDR2 (germline): SNHLY, FYNNEI. This CDR3 has 14 amino acids. The CDR3 DNA follows: TGTGCCACTTCCGGGACAAGAAATAATTCACCCCTCCACTTT. It is translated as CATSGTRNNSPLHF.

CDR3 in DNA: TGCGCCAGCAGCCAAGACCCAGACGGGGGGAGCTACGAGCAGTACTTC. Protein product: CASSQDPDGGSYEQYF. V usage is TRBV4-1 and J usage is TRBJ2-7; 7 bases map to TRBD2. With 0 bases clipped from V and 3 bases from J, the junction kept 8 bases outside the gene matches. The germline V gene has CDR1 MGHRA and CDR2 YSYEKL. The CDR3 covers 16 residues.

The V and J genes are TRBV25-1 and TRBJ1-2; 7 nucleotides agree with TRBD1. CDR3 size: 17 residues. The trim removed 1 base at V and 0 bases at J, leaving 8 bases unmatched. Germline loops: CDR1 MGHDK, CDR2 SYGVNS. CDR3: CASSESRPQGANYGYTF. The DNA for the CDR3 is TGTGCCAGCAGTGAATCCCGGCCGCAGGGGGCTAACTATGGCTACACCTTC.

CDR3 DNA: TGTGCCAGCAGTGACTGCCCTGGAGGCGCCCGGTCCCGAAATGAGCAGTTCTTC. Encoded protein: CASSDCPGGARSRNEQFF. The J gene is TRBJ2-1, the V gene TRBV6-4, with D maybe TRBD2 (5 bases). The CDR3 extends over 18 amino acids. Germline assignment: CDR1 MRHNA and CDR2 SNTAGT. V was cut by 1 base and J by 7 bases, with 23 bases left in between.

This chain links TRBV25-1 with TRBJ1-2; D gene unclear. This CDR3 spans 13 amino acids. CDR1 is MGHDK and CDR2 is SYGVNS in the germline V gene. V lost 3 bases and J lost 0, with 5 bases in between. This CDR3 is CASSERANYGYTF. The CDR3 bases are TGTGCCAGCAGTGAGCGGGCTAACTATGGCTACACCTTC.

The J gene is TRBJ2-1, the V gene TRBV7-3, with 10 bases matching TRBD2. The V gene's germline CDR1 is SGHTA and CDR2 FQGTGA. CDR3 length: 16 residues. Trimming cost V 5 bases and J 7 bases; bases outside gene matches: 11. The CDR3 spells CASSLRPSGSRNEQFF. In DNA form, the CDR3 reads TGTGCCAGCAGCCTCAGGCCTAGCGGGAGCCGGAATGAGCAGTTCTTC.

The chain couples TRBV9 to TRBJ2-2; D might be TRBD2 (5 bases). Per the germline V gene, CDR1 is SGDLS and CDR2 is YYNGEE. The CDR3 is 15 residues long. Between the trimmed V and J ends, which lost 1 base and 2 bases, there was a span of 9 bases. CDR3 loop: CASSVSGSNTGELFF. The CDR3, as DNA: TGTGCCAGCAGCGTATCGGGATCTAACACCGGGGAGCTGTTTTTT.

The sample holds a few counts of this clone. The chain carries TRBV6-5 and TRBJ2-1, with a weak D call TRBD1 (6 bases). The CDR3 loop spans 16 amino acids. CDR1 is MNHEY and CDR2 is SVGAGI in the germline V gene. V shed 0 bases and J shed 1 base, with 10 bases lying between them. CDR3 amino acids: CASSYSGRGSYNEQFF. Written as DNA, the CDR3 is TGTGCCAGCAGTTACTCGGGCAGGGGTTCCTACAATGAGCAGTTCTTC.

The chain has TRBV27 and TRBJ1-1; 9 bases are shared with TRBD1. The germline CDR1 and CDR2 sequences are MNHEY and SMNVEV (reference sequence). V lost 5 bases and J lost 0; bases outside the gene matches: 7. The CDR3 has 16 residues. This CDR3 is CASSLGQGLMNTEAFF. DNA for the CDR3: TGTGCCAGCAGTCTGGGACAGGGCTTAATGAACACTGAAGCTTTCTTT.

A word on this clone: In the same sample, other DNA sequences code for this CDR3. The chain links TRBV3-1 (or the pseudogene TRBV3-2) to TRBJ2-5, with TRBD2 identical over 9 bases. Germline V gene data show CDR1 as LGHDT and CDR2 as YNNKEL (reference sequence). CDR3 size: 14 residues. Trimming at V came to 3 bases and at J to 2 bases, leaving 1 base not matched to a gene. CDR3 residues: CASSHLAGQETQYF. The CDR3 nucleotides read TGTGCCAGCAGCCACCTAGCGGGACAAGAGACCCAGTACTTC.

This clone was observed a few times. The rearrangement uses TRBV2 and TRBJ2-2; 10 bases fit TRBD2. CDR1 and CDR2 from the germline V gene are SNHLY and FYNNEI. The J segment lost 4 bases and the V segment lost 7 bases, leaving 3 bases of the junction unmatched. This CDR3 region has 14 residues. DNA of the CDR3: TGTGCCAGCAAGCGGGAGGGGAGCACCGGGGAGCTGTTTTTT. Translation gives CASKREGSTGELFF.

The chain employs TRBV10-1 and TRBJ2-7; 9 bases are a match to TRBD1. The J segment lost 3 bases and the V segment lost 6 bases, leaving 3 bases of the junction unmatched. This CDR3 region has 13 residues. CDR1 and CDR2 (germline): WNHNN, SYGVQD (reference sequence). CDR3 protein: CASSRDRDYEQYF. In DNA, the CDR3 is TGCGCCAGCAGCCGGGACAGGGACTACGAGCAGTACTTC.

The chain recombines TRBV5-4 with TRBJ2-3; D may be TRBD2 (5 bases). Trimming removed 4 bases at V and 0 bases at J, with 12 bases between. Germline V gives CDR1 SGHNT, CDR2 YYREEE (reference sequence). The CDR3 runs to 15 residues. The CDR3 DNA reads as TGTGCCAGCAGCCTAAGCGGAGCTAGCACAGATACGCAGTATTTT. Translated, it gives CASSLSGASTDTQYF.

The chain uses TRBV2 and TRBJ2-3; TRBD2 agrees at 14 bases. After removal of 7 bases from V and 5 bases from J, the junction contained 2 bases not matched to a gene. The CDR3 contains 14 residues. CDR1 SNHLY and CDR2 FYNNEI come from the germline V gene. CDR3 nucleotide sequence: TGTGCCAGCACCGGGACTAGCGGGAGAGATACGCAGTATTTT. It translates to CASTGTSGRDTQYF.

This chain joins TRBV28 and TRBJ2-7, with 9 bases aligning to TRBD2. The V segment lost 7 bases and the J segment 2 bases; nucleotides outside the gene matches: 15. Germline assignment: CDR1 MDHEN and CDR2 SYDVKM. This CDR3 comprises 17 residues. The CDR3 coding sequence is TGTGCCAGCACCCCCGGGGGGTTTGGGACTAGCCCCTACGAGCAGTACTTC. Amino acid sequence: CASTPGGFGTSPYEQYF.

This chain joins TRBV18 and TRBJ2-5, with TRBD1 matching 9 bases. The CDR3 has 18 residues. V lost 0 bases and J lost 5; bases outside the gene matches: 13. Germline assignment: CDR1 KGHSH and CDR2 LQKENI. The CDR3 coding sequence is TGTGCCAGCTCACCACCCGGGACAGGGCCCTTTGTCTTTGAGACCCAGTACTTC. Translated, it gives CASSPPGTGPFVFETQYF.

The chain combines TRBV27 with TRBJ1-4; D gene unclear. Germline V gene sequence: CDR1 MNHEY, CDR2 SMNVEV (reference sequence). Trimming pared 5 bases from V and 0 bases from J, leaving 7 bases between. The CDR3 totals 14 residues. This CDR3 reads CASSPLATNEKLFF. The CDR3, as DNA: TGTGCCAGCAGTCCCCTCGCAACTAATGAAAAACTGTTTTTT.

This chain connects TRBV9 to TRBJ1-2, with 12 positions matching TRBD1. In germline, CDR1 is SGDLS, CDR2 YYNGEE. The CDR3 covers 14 residues. J gave up 4 bases and V 3 bases, and 1 base lay outside the gene matches. The CDR3: CASSGGQGAYGYTF. CDR3 nucleotide sequence: TGTGCCAGCAGCGGGGGACAGGGGGCCTATGGCTACACCTTC.

This clone was detected only a few times. V is TRBV7-9 and J is TRBJ2-5; 7 nucleotides align to TRBD1. V lost 5 bases to trimming and J lost 5 bases; unmatched junction nucleotides: 11. From germline, CDR1 is SEHNR and CDR2 FQNEAQ (reference sequence). This CDR3 region has 15 residues. The CDR3 nucleotides are TGTGCCAGCAGCCTCGACCGAACAGGGGTGGAGACCCAGTACTTC. Translated: CASSLDRTGVETQYF.

This clone was seen only a few times. Here the CDR3 reads CASSIIRTGGYEQYF. DNA for the CDR3: TGTGCCAGCAGCATAATACGGACAGGGGGCTACGAGCAGTACTTC. The chain is built from TRBV7-9 and TRBJ2-7; 10 bases match TRBD1. Looked up from germline, CDR1 is SEHNR and CDR2 is FQNEAQ (reference sequence). V dropped 5 bases and J dropped 3; count of bases not matched to a gene: 7. CDR3 size: 15 residues. Variable domain in full (rest from reference TRBV7-9 and TRBJ2-7): DTGVSQNPRHKITKRGQNVTFRCDPISEHNRLYWYRQTLGQGPEFLTYFQNEAQLEKSRLLSDRFSAERPKGSFSTLEIQRTEQGDSAMYLCASSIIRTGGYEQYFGPGTRLTVT.

The sample holds a few counts of this clone. The chain joins TRBV24-1 to TRBJ2-1, with 7 nucleotides matching TRBD2. Germline V gene lookup returns CDR1 KGHDR and CDR2 SFDVKD. Trimming removed 8 bases from V and 4 bases from J; junction bases left unmatched: 4. The CDR3 spans 13 residues. CDR3: CATNQRGYNEQFF. CDR3 sequence (DNA): TGTGCCACCAACCAGCGGGGTTACAATGAGCAGTTCTTC.

The rearrangement joins TRBV15 to TRBJ2-1, with TRBD2 identical over 7 bases. The germline V gene encodes CDR1 LNHNV and CDR2 YYDKDF (reference sequence). V shed 5 bases and J 7 bases; nucleotides not matched to a gene: 20. CDR3 length: 18 amino acids. CDR3 protein: CATSRSLSGGRAQNEQFF. The CDR3 DNA reads as TGTGCCACCAGCCGATCCTTAAGTGGAGGGAGGGCCCAAAATGAGCAGTTCTTC.

The rearrangement joins TRBV11-2 to TRBJ2-7; weak D call: TRBD1 (5 bases). Deletions cut 1 base from V and 4 bases from J, with 11 bases between. CDR1 is SGHAT, CDR2 FQNNGV, per germline. The CDR3 contains 14 residues. The CDR3: CASSLGGRKYEQYF. Here the CDR3 DNA reads TGTGCCAGCAGCTTAGGGGGCAGAAAATACGAGCAGTACTTC.

The rearrangement joins TRBV6-6 to TRBJ2-2; D is possibly TRBD1 (5 bases). CDR1 is MNHNY and CDR2 is SVGAGI in the germline V gene (reference sequence). Trimming took off 5 bases at V and 1 base at J, with 11 bases between the two ends. The CDR3 length is 15 residues. DNA for the CDR3: TGTGCCAGCAGTCCCAAGGGGCGGAACACCGGGGAGCTGTTTTTT. It translates to CASSPKGRNTGELFF.

By sample fraction, this clone is medium-sized. The genes are TRBV4-3 and TRBJ2-2; possibly TRBD1 for D (6 bases). Germline CDR1 reads LGHNA; CDR2 reads YSLEER. Deletions cut 0 bases from V and 2 bases from J, with 16 bases between. This CDR3 is 18 amino acids long. In DNA form, the CDR3 reads TGCGCCAGCAGCCAAGAGGTAACAGGGATTATTAACACCGGGGAGCTGTTTTTT. Protein: CASSQEVTGIINTGELFF.

The chain is built from TRBV2 and TRBJ1-6, with D perhaps matching TRBD1 (6 bases). V shed 2 bases and J shed 0 bases, with 11 bases lying between them. CDR1 and CDR2 from the germline V gene are SNHLY and FYNNEI. The CDR3 sequence is 17 residues long. DNA of the CDR3: TGTGCCAGCAGTGAAAGGGGGTTGGGCTCCTATAATTCACCCCTCCACTTT. Its translation is CASSERGLGSYNSPLHF.

This chain uses TRBV6-5 with TRBJ2-7, with D maybe TRBD2 (6 bases). CDR1 is MNHEY, CDR2 SVGAGI, per germline. This CDR3 spans 12 amino acids. V lost 6 bases to trimming and J lost 3 bases, with 9 bases between them. The CDR3 region has the DNA TGTGCCAGCAGCCGGGGGAACTACGAGCAGTACTTC. Its translation is CASSRGNYEQYF.

This rearrangement joins TRBV28 to TRBJ2-7; the D is unclear. There are 15 residues in the CDR3. CDR1 and CDR2 from the germline V gene are MDHEN and SYDVKM. The V end lost 6 bases, the J end lost 5 bases, and 20 bases lay between the germline ends. The CDR3 sequence is CASSRVPTGAHEQYF. The CDR3 DNA is TGTGCCAGCAGCCGAGTCCCTACGGGTGCTCACGAGCAGTACTTC.

CDR3 sequence (DNA): TGTGCCTGGAAAAAACCGGGAAAATACAATGAGCAGTTCTTC. Translating it yields CAWKKPGKYNEQFF. J is TRBJ2-1 and V is TRBV30; tentatively, D is TRBD2 (5 bases). Germline-derived CDR1 and CDR2 are GTSNPN and SVGIG (reference sequence). The CDR3 contains 14 residues. V dropped 4 bases and J dropped 4 bases, with 14 bases sitting between them.